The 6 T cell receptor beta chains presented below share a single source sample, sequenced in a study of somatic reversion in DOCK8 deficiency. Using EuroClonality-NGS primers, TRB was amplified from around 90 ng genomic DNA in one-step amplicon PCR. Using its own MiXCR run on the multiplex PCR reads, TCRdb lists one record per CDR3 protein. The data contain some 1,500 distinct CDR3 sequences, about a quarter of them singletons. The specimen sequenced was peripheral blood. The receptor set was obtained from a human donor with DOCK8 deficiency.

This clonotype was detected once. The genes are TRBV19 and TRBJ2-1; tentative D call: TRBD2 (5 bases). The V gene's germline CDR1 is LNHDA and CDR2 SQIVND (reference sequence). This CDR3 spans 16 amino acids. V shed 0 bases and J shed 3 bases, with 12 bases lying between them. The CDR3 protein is CASSIDSSGLYNEQFF. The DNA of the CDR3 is TGTGCCAGTAGTATAGATTCGAGCGGCCTCTACAATGAGCAGTTCTTC.

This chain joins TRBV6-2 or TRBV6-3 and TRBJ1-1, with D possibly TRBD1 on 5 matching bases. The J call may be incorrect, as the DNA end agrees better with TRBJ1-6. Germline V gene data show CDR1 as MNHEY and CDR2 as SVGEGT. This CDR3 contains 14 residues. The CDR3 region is CASSYPQGWPPLHF. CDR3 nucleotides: TGTGCCAGCAGTTACCCTCAGGGATGGCCACCCCTCCACTTT.

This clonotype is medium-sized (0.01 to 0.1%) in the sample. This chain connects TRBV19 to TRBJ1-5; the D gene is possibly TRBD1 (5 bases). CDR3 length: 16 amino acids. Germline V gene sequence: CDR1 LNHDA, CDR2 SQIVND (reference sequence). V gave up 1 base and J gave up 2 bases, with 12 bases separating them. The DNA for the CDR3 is TGTGCCAGTAGTATAGTAAGCAGGGTGGGCAATCAGCCCCAGCATTTT. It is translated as CASSIVSRVGNQPQHF.

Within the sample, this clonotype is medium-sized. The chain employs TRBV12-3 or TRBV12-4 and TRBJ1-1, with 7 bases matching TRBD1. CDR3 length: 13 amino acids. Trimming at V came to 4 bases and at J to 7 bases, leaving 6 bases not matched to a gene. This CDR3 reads CASSSFGDSEAFF. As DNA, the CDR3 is TGTGCCAGCAGTTCGTTTGGGGACAGTGAAGCTTTCTTT.

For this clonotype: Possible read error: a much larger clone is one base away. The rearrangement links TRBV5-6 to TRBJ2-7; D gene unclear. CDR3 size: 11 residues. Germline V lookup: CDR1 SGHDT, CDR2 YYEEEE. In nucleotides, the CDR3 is TGTGTCAGCAGCGATTCCTACGAGCAGTACGTC. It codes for CVSSDSYEQYV.

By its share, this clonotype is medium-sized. The CDR3 here is CASSGQWGISWGYTF. The CDR3 coding sequence is TGTGCCAGCAGCGGACAGTGGGGGATTTCTTGGGGCTACACCTTC. The chain joins TRBV28 to TRBJ1-2, with a possible D match to TRBD1 (6 bases). The V and J ends lost 6 bases and 8 bases respectively, with 22 bases between them. The CDR3 spans 15 residues. The germline V gene encodes CDR1 MDHEN and CDR2 SYDVKM.